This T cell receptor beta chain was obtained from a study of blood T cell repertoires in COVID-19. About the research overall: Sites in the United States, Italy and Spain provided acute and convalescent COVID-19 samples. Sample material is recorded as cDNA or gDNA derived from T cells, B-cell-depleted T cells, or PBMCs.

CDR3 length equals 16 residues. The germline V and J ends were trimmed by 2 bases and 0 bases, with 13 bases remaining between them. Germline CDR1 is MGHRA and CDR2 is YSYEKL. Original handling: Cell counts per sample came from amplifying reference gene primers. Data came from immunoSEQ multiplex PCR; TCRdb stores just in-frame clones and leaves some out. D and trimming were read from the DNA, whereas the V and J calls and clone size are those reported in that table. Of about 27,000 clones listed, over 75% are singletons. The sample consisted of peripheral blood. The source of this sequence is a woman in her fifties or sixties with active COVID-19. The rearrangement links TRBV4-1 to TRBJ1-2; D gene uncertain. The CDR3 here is CASSQMPTGTNYGYTF. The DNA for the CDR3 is TGCGCCAGCAGCCAAATGCCTACGGGAACTAACTATGGCTACACCTTC.